These 20 T cell receptor beta chains were all obtained from the same sample, sequenced in a study of tissue T cells after allogeneic stem cell transplantation. Libraries were prepared by immunoSEQ multiplex PCR; TCRdb keeps only in-frame clonotypes and omits some of them. This table has 28,000 or so clones, about 90% appearing once. The material sequenced was blood, taken before transplantation. These receptors came from a male donor aged 60 or older who later had graft-versus-host disease after an allogeneic stem cell transplant.

J is TRBJ1-5 and V is TRBV28, with a possible D match to TRBD1 (5 bases). The CDR3 sequence is 15 residues long. Trimming took off 3 bases at V and 4 bases at J, with 13 bases between the two ends. The germline V gene has CDR1 MDHEN and CDR2 SYDVKM. The CDR3 DNA reads as TGTGCCAGCAGTTTCTCGGGGACGGGAAATCAGCCCCAGCATTTT. This sequence encodes CASSFSGTGNQPQHF.

This clone appeared a few times. The V call is TRBV10-3, the J call TRBJ2-7; the match to TRBD2 covers 8 bases. The V and J ends lost 8 bases and 2 bases, in that order; junction bases with no gene match: 20. The CDR3 consists of 18 residues. From germline, CDR1 is ENHRY and CDR2 SYGVKD. CDR3 sequence reads: CAIRDSLETSVLPYEQYF. DNA of the CDR3: TGTGCCATCCGGGATTCACTGGAGACTAGCGTACTACCCTACGAGCAGTACTTC.

The chain couples TRBV5-1 to TRBJ2-1; TRBD1 aligns across 7 bases. The germline CDR1 and CDR2 sequences are SGHRS and YFSETQ. The V and J ends lost 0 bases and 6 bases, in that order; junction bases with no gene match: 6. The CDR3 runs to 15 residues. CDR3 region: CASSLGGQVINEQFF. The DNA of the CDR3 is TGCGCCAGCAGCTTGGGTGGACAGGTCATCAATGAGCAGTTCTTC. The full variable domain, rest sourced from reference TRBV5-1 and TRBJ2-1, is KAGVTQTPRYLIKTRGQQVTLSCSPISGHRSVSWYQQTPGQGLQFLFEYFSETQRNKGNFPGRFSGRQFSNSRSEMNVSTLELGDSALYLCASSLGGQVINEQFFGPGTRLTVL.

The rearrangement uses TRBV5-1 and TRBJ2-3; 10 nucleotides agree with TRBD2. V shed 0 bases, J shed 4 bases, and the junction held 5 bases outside the gene matches. Germline V gene data show CDR1 as SGHRS and CDR2 as YFSETQ. This CDR3 has 16 amino acids. Written as DNA, the CDR3 is TGCGCCAGCAGCTTGGGAACTAGCGGGGCCTCAGATACGCAGTATTTT. It is translated as CASSLGTSGASDTQYF.

The chain joins TRBV10-1 to TRBJ2-1, with D maybe TRBD1 (6 bases). Germline V lookup: CDR1 WNHNN, CDR2 SYGVQD (reference sequence). The CDR3 extends over 15 amino acids. The ends were cut back, 0 bases at V and 2 bases at J, with 8 bases in the middle. The CDR3 loop reads CASSESNRAYNEQFF. The CDR3 nucleotides read TGCGCCAGCAGTGAGTCGAACAGGGCCTACAATGAGCAGTTCTTC.

CDR3 nucleotide sequence: TGTGCCACCAGCGGATGGACAGGTCCTGTCAATAATTCACCCCTCCACTTT. Translating it yields CATSGWTGPVNNSPLHF. This chain links TRBV15 with TRBJ1-6; 7 positions match TRBD1. CDR3 size: 17 residues. Germline V gene lookup returns CDR1 LNHNV and CDR2 YYDKDF (reference sequence). The V and J ends lost 5 bases and 5 bases, in that order; junction bases with no gene match: 12.

This clone showed up just once. CDR3 sequence reads: CASSSLSGDPVSGANVLTF. Written as DNA, the CDR3 is TGTGCCAGCAGTTCACTATCCGGGGACCCGGTCTCTGGGGCCAACGTCCTGACTTTC. The V call is TRBV28, the J call TRBJ2-6; D may be TRBD1 or TRBD2 (5 bases each). V shed 4 bases and J shed 0 bases, with 19 bases lying between them. Germline-derived CDR1 and CDR2 are MDHEN and SYDVKM. CDR3 size: 19 residues.

The chain recombines TRBV5-1 with TRBJ2-3; TRBD1 agrees at 7 bases. The CDR3 consists of 12 residues. CDR1 and CDR2 from the germline V gene are SGHRS and YFSETQ. After removal of 4 bases from V and 5 bases from J, the junction contained 1 base not matched to a gene. The CDR3 DNA reads TGCGCCAGCAGCCCAGGGGGAGATACGCAGTATTTT. Translating gives CASSPGGDTQYF.

The genes are TRBV28 and TRBJ1-3, with unresolved D. Trimming stripped 7 bases from V and 0 bases from J, with 7 bases between. This CDR3 spans 13 amino acids. Per the germline V gene, CDR1 is MDHEN and CDR2 is SYDVKM. CDR3 in amino acids: CASNQASGNTIYF. CDR3 bases: TGTGCCAGCAACCAAGCCTCTGGAAACACCATATATTTT.

This chain uses TRBV24-1 with TRBJ2-3, with D unresolved. V was clipped by 1 base and J by 4 bases, with 8 bases between them. The germline gives CDR1 KGHDR, CDR2 SFDVKD. The CDR3 spans 14 residues. This chain's CDR3 is CATSDFRVSDTQYF. The CDR3 bases are TGTGCCACCAGTGATTTTCGAGTGTCAGATACGCAGTATTTT.

The rearrangement joins TRBV7-9 to TRBJ2-2; D possibly matches TRBD1 or TRBD2 (5 bases each). Trimming stripped 7 bases from V and 5 bases from J, with 8 bases between. The CDR3 runs to 12 residues. Germline-derived CDR1 and CDR2 are SEHNR and FQNEAQ (reference sequence). The CDR3 nucleotides read TGTGCCAGCACAGGGAGTACCGGGGAGCTGTTTTTT. This gives the protein CASTGSTGELFF.

This clone has just a few counts. The chain has TRBV2 and TRBJ2-7, with D unresolved. The V end lost 4 bases, the J end lost 7 bases, and 14 bases lay between the germline ends. This CDR3 comprises 13 residues. Germline V gene sequence: CDR1 SNHLY, CDR2 FYNNEI. The CDR3 sequence: CASSVGPRSEQYF. CDR3 in DNA: TGTGCCAGCAGTGTGGGCCCCCGTTCGGAGCAGTACTTC.

This chain connects TRBV9 to TRBJ1-6; D possibly corresponds to TRBD1 (6 bases). Trimming removed 4 bases at V and 6 bases at J, with 11 bases between. The length of the CDR3 is 14 residues. Germline V gene lookup returns CDR1 SGDLS and CDR2 YYNGEE. CDR3 sequence (DNA): TGTGCCAGCAGCCCTGGACAGATTAATTCACCCCTCCACTTT. Its translation: CASSPGQINSPLHF.

The rearrangement uses TRBV4-2 and TRBJ1-2; D unclear. Trimming left V 1 base short and J 2 bases short, with 14 bases between. Germline assignment: CDR1 LGHNA and CDR2 YNFKEQ. The CDR3 totals 16 residues. DNA for the CDR3: TGTGCCAGCAGCCAAGGACATGTTGAGCAGAACTATGGCTACACCTTC. This translates into CASSQGHVEQNYGYTF.

This sequence joins TRBV5-1 and TRBJ2-5; D is uncertain. This CDR3 is 14 amino acids long. Deletions cut 0 bases from V and 1 base from J, with 7 bases between. Germline V CDR1 and CDR2: SGHRS, YFSETQ. The CDR3 here is CASSLDLFQETQYF. DNA for the CDR3: TGCGCCAGCAGCTTGGATCTGTTCCAAGAGACCCAGTACTTC.

The CDR3 here is CASSRSPGYEQYF. The CDR3 DNA follows: TGCGCCAGCAGCCGGAGCCCAGGGTACGAGCAGTACTTC. J is TRBJ2-7 and V is TRBV5-1, with D possibly TRBD1 on 5 matching bases. Looked up from germline, CDR1 is SGHRS and CDR2 is YFSETQ. The CDR3 consists of 13 residues. V lost 4 bases, J lost 4 bases, and 12 bases lay in between.

V is TRBV6-5 and J is TRBJ2-2; no definite D call. CDR1 and CDR2 from the germline V gene are MNHEY and SVGAGI. The CDR3 has 15 amino acids. V was clipped by 4 bases and J by 0 bases, with 9 bases between them. The CDR3 DNA sequence: TGTGCCAGCAGTTGGCCGGGCACGAACACCGGGGAGCTGTTTTTT. Amino acid sequence: CASSWPGTNTGELFF.

The chain carries TRBV6-4 and TRBJ1-5; no definite D call. The length of the CDR3 is 15 residues. The V and J ends lost 3 bases and 9 bases respectively, with 18 bases between them. Germline assignment: CDR1 MRHNA and CDR2 SNTAGT. Written as DNA, the CDR3 is TGTGCCAGCAGTGAAAATTCGGCGGCTCTTGGGCCCCAGCATTTT. It codes for CASSENSAALGPQHF.

The chain combines TRBV27 with TRBJ1-6, with a possible D match to TRBD1 (5 bases). V was cut by 3 bases and J by 5 bases, with 14 bases left in between. The CDR3 runs 16 residues. CDR1 MNHEY and CDR2 SMNVEV come from the germline V gene (reference sequence). As DNA, the CDR3 is TGTGCCAGCAGTTTGGAGGGCGTAGGGGATAATTCACCCCTCCACTTT. Its translation is CASSLEGVGDNSPLHF.

The J gene is TRBJ2-2, the V gene TRBV7-6, with TRBD2 matching over 9 bases. This CDR3 is 18 amino acids long. Losses at the gene ends were 1 base for V and 4 bases for J; bases not matched to a gene: 10. CDR1 is SGHVS, CDR2 FNYEAQ, per germline. The CDR3 loop reads CASSLEAGGHGRTGELFF. Here the CDR3 DNA reads TGTGCCAGCAGCTTAGAGGCGGGGGGGCATGGTCGCACCGGGGAGCTGTTTTTT. The full variable domain, completed using reference TRBV7-6 and TRBJ2-2, is GAGVSQSPRYKVTKRGQDVALRCDPISGHVSLYWYRQALGQGPEFLTYFNYEAQQDKSGLPNDRFSAERPEGSISTLTIQRTEQRDSAMYRCASSLEAGGHGRTGELFFGEGSRLTVL.